The entry below describes one T cell receptor (beta chain). These data come from a study of CD8 T cells in Susac syndrome. cDNA came from roughly 0.47 to 1 ug RNA primed by random hexamers. TCRdb independently ran MiXCR on the immunoSEQ multiplex PCR reads; one entry per CDR3 protein. The profile shows approximately 130,000 distinct CDR3 sequences, around 95% of them singletons. Sequencing of TCR beta, carried out with a high-throughput approach, was applied to CD8+ and CD4+ T cells from the blood. Healthy donors were controls matched for age and sex. Negative isolation yielded CD4+ and CD8+ T cells, and FACS enriched TEMRA cells. The clonotype was recovered from a human donor in good health. The specimen sequenced was CD4+ T cells from PBMCs.

The CDR3 coding sequence is TGTGCCTGGAGTGTAACGAGGGAGAATGAGCAGTTCTTC. Protein product: CAWSVTRENEQFF. The chain joins TRBV30 to TRBJ2-1; TRBD2 is a possible D gene (5 bases). The V gene's germline CDR1 is GTSNPN and CDR2 SVGIG (reference sequence). This CDR3 has 13 amino acids. Trimming took 0 bases from V and 7 from J, leaving 10 bases between them.